A selection of T cell receptor beta chains follows, all from one sample in a study of neurological immune-mediated disorders. A single record per CDR3 protein comes from TCRdb applying MiXCR to the 5' RACE reads. Of roughly 80,000 distinct CDR3 sequences in the sample, about 9% were seen once. Sequenced sample: PBMCs. These receptors were taken from a man in his fifties in good health. CDR3s include the opening cysteine and the closing phenylalanine or tryptophan. D genes are given only for firm matches. Clone size, where shown, is once, few, many, or a class for clones that have expanded.

j_gene | d_gene | v_gene | abundance | CDR3nt | CDR3aa
TRBJ2-5 | - | TRBV5-1 | many | TGCGCCAGCAGCTTGAGCCGGGTACAAGAGACCCAGTACTTC | CASSLSRVQETQYF
TRBJ2-2 | - | TRBV5-1 | many | TGCGCCAGCAGCTTGGATAGGGTAGAGAACACCGGGGAGCTGTTTTTT | CASSLDRVENTGELFF
TRBJ2-5 | - | TRBV5-1 | many | TGCGCCAGCAGCCCCCCTACACAAGAGACCCAGTACTTC | CASSPPTQETQYF
TRBJ2-3 | - | TRBV21-1 | many | TGTGCCAGCAGCAGGGGAGGCACAGATACGCAGTATTTT | CASSRGGTDTQYF
TRBJ2-1 | TRBD2 | TRBV5-1 | many | TGCGCCAGCAGCTTGGCCGATGCAGGGAGGGTAAATGAGCAGTTCTTC | CASSLADAGRVNEQFF
TRBJ1-1 | TRBD1 | TRBV7-2 | many | TGTGCCAGCAGCCAGACGGAACAGGGGGATCCTGAAGCTTTCTTT | CASSQTEQGDPEAFF
TRBJ2-7 | TRBD2 | TRBV7-2 | many | TGTGCCAGCAGCAAAGGGTTGGCGGGGGGGCGGGAGCAGTACTTC | CASSKGLAGGREQYF
TRBJ1-4 | TRBD1 | TRBV9 | many | TGTGCCAGCAGCCCTCAGGGGGCGACTGAAAAACTGTTTTTT | CASSPQGATEKLFF
TRBJ2-3 | - | TRBV5-1 | many | TGCGCCAGCAGCTACGGACCCTCCGAGGGGACAGATACGCAGTATTTT | CASSYGPSEGTDTQYF
TRBJ2-7 | TRBD2 | TRBV20-1 | few | TGCAGTCCTTACCCCCGGGAGGAGTACGATCGGCAGTACTTC | CSPYPREEYDRQYF
TRBJ2-7 | TRBD1 | TRBV6-2/TRBV6-3 | many | TGTGCCAGTTGGGGGACAGGACTCTCCTACGAGCAGTACTTC | CASWGTGLSYEQYF
TRBJ2-7 | TRBD1 | TRBV12-3/TRBV12-4 | many | TGTGCCAGCACCCGGGACAGCCGCTACGAGCAGTACTTC | CASTRDSRYEQYF
TRBJ1-1 | - | TRBV7-9 | - | TGTGCCAGCAGCTTAGATTTCTTTGGGCGGCAGGAAGCGTTCTTT | CASSLDFFGRQEAFF
TRBJ1-6 | TRBD1 | TRBV20-1 | many | TGCAGTGCTAGAGATATACCGGGACAGCATAATTCACCCCTCCACTTT | CSARDIPGQHNSPLHF
TRBJ1-4 | - | TRBV18 | many | TGTGCCAGCTCAGCTTACCCGGGGAGAACTAATGAAAAACTGTTTTTT | CASSAYPGRTNEKLFF
TRBJ1-6 | TRBD1 | TRBV27 | many | TGTGCCAGCAGTTTCACAGGGGGCGCTGGGAATTCACCCCTCCACTTT | CASSFTGGAGNSPLHF
TRBJ2-7 | - | TRBV5-1 | many | TGCGCCAGCGGGGGGACTGCGAGCTCCTACGAGCAGTACTTC | CASGGTASSYEQYF